This TCR beta chain was sequenced during a study of blood T cell repertoires in COVID-19. Sequencing used immunoSEQ multiplex PCR; TCRdb keeps in-frame clones, though not all of them. Of 180,000 or so clones listed, 80% to 85% are singletons. V dropped 3 bases and J dropped 5; count of bases not matched to a gene: 4. Germline CDR1 reads SGHRS; CDR2 reads YFSETQ. The CDR3 is made up of 14 amino acids. The chain employs TRBV5-1 and TRBJ2-5; 10 nucleotides match TRBD1. The sequenced sample was peripheral blood. The TCR was taken from a human donor with acute or convalescent COVID-19. The donor label of this sample is uncertain. Here the CDR3 DNA reads TGCGCCAGCAGCTCGACAGGGGGCAAGGAGACCCAGTACTTC. This sequence encodes CASSSTGGKETQYF. Complete variable domain (other parts from reference TRBV5-1 and TRBJ2-5): KAGVTQTPRYLIKTRGQQVTLSCSPISGHRSVSWYQQTPGQGLQFLFEYFSETQRNKGNFPGRFSGRQFSNSRSEMNVSTLELGDSALYLCASSSTGGKETQYFGPGTRLLVL.